Here is one T cell receptor beta chain with its context. Its antigen is undetermined. This record comes from a study of radiotherapy plus CTLA-4 blockade in lung cancer. TCRdb's table, derived via immunoSEQ multiplex PCR, lists solely in-frame clones and lacks some. The table shows 90,000 or so clones, with less than 90% occurring only once. The CDR3 extends over 13 amino acids. Trimming stripped 3 bases from V and 2 bases from J, with 4 bases between. Germline V lookup: CDR1 MNHNS, CDR2 SASEGT. Study observations and caveats: Clones derived from tumor TCRs expanded in blood after radiotherapy plus ipilimumab.

This TCR derives from a human donor with non-small cell lung cancer who had stable disease on radiotherapy plus ipilimumab. This rearrangement joins TRBV6-1 to TRBJ1-4, with D hard to call. The specimen comprised peripheral blood, sampled from a patient treated with radiotherapy plus ipilimumab. CDR3 protein: CASSDYTNEKLFF. For the CDR3, the DNA is TGTGCCAGCAGTGACTATACTAATGAAAAACTGTTTTTT.